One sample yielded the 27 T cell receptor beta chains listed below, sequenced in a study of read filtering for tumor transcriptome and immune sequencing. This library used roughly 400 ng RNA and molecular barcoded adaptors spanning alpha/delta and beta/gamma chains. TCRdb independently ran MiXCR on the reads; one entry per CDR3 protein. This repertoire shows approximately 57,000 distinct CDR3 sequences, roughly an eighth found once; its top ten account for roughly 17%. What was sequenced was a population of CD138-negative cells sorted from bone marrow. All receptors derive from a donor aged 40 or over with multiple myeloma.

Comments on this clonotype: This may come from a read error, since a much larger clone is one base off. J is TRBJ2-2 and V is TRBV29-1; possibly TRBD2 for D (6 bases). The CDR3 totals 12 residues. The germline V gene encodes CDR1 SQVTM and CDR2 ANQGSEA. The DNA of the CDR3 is TGCAGCGTTGAAAGGGTTGGCGGGGAGCCGTTTTTT. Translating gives CSVERVGGEPFF.

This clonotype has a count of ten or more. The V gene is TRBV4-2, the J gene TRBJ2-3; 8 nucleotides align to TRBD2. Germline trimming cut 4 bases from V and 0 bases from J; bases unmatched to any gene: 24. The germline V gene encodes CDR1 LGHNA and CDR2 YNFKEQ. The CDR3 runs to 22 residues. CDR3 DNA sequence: TGTGCCAGCAGCCGGGGACTATGGAGGGGAGGAGCGGGGGCCGTTAGCACAGATACGCAGTATTTT. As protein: CASSRGLWRGGAGAVSTDTQYF.

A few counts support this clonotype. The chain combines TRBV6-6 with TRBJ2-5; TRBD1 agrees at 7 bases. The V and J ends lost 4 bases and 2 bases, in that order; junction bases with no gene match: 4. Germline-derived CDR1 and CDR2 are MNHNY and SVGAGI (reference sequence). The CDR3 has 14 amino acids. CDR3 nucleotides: TGTGCCAGCAGTTCGGGACAGACACAAGAGACCCAGTACTTC. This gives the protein CASSSGQTQETQYF.

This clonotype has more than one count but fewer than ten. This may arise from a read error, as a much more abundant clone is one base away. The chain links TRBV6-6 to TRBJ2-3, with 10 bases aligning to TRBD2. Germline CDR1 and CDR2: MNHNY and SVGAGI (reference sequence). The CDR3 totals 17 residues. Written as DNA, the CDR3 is TGTGCCTGCAGAACTATGGGGGGGACTAGCGGCACAGATACGCAGTATTTT. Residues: CACRTMGGTSGTDTQYF.

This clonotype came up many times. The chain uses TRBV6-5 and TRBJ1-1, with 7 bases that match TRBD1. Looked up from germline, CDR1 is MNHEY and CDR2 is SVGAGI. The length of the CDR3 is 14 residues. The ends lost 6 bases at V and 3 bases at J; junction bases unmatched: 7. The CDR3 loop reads CASRPTGRHTEAFF. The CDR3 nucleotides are TGTGCCAGCAGACCGACAGGGCGGCACACTGAAGCTTTCTTT.

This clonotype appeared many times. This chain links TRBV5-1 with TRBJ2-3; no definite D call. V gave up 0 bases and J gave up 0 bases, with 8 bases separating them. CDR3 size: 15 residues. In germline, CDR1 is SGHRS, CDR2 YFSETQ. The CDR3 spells CASSLGPTSTDTQYF. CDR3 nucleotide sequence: TGCGCCAGCAGCTTGGGGCCAACTAGCACAGATACGCAGTATTTT.

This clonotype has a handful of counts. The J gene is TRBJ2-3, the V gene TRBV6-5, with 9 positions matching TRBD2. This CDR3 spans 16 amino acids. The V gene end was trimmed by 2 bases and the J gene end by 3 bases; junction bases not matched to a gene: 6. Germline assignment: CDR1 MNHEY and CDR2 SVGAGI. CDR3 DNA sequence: TGTGCCAGCAGTTACGGCGGGGGGGCCGCGACAGATACGCAGTATTTT. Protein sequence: CASSYGGGAATDTQYF.

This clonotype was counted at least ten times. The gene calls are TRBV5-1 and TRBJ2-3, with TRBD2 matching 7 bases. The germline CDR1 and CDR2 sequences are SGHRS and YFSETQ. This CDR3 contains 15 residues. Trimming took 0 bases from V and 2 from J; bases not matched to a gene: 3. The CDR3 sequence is CASSLGGTTTDTQYF. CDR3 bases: TGCGCCAGCAGCTTGGGGGGGACTACCACAGATACGCAGTATTTT.

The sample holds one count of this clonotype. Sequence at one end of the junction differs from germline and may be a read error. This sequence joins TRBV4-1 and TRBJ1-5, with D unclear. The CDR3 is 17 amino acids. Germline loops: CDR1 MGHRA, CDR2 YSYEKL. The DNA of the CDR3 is TGCGCCAGCAGCCAAGATAGTTGGTCATACGAACAAGGGCCCCAGCGTTTT. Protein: CASSQDSWSYEQGPQRF.

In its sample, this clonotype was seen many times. This CDR3 reads CASSETGQGRDTQYF. In DNA, the CDR3 is TGTGCCAGCAGTGAAACCGGACAGGGTCGAGATACGCAGTATTTT. The chain uses TRBV2 and TRBJ2-3; 8 bases line up with TRBD1. Germline V gene data show CDR1 as SNHLY and CDR2 as FYNNEI. The CDR3 sequence is 15 residues long. V was pared by 2 bases and J by 5 bases, with 6 bases of the junction left unmatched.

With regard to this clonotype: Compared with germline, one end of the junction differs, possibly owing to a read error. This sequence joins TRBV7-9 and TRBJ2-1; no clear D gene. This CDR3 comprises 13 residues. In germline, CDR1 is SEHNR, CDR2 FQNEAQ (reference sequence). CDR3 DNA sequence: TGTGCCAGCACCTTATCCTCGTACCTGGCCCAGTTCTTC. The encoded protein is CASTLSSYLAQFF. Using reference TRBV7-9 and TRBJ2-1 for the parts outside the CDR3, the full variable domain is DTGVSQNPRHKITKRGQNVTFRCDPISEHNRLYWYRQTLGQGPEFLTYFQNEAQLEKSRLLSDRFSAERPKGSFSTLEIQRTEQGDSAMYLCASTLSSYLAQFFGPGTRLTVL.

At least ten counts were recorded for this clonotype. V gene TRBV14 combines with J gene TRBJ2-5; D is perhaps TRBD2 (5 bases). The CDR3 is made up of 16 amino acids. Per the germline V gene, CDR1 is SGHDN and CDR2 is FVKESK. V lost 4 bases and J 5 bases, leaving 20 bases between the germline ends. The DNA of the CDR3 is TGTGCCAGCAGCCCCCGATTCGGCCGGAGGCAGGAGACCCAGTACTTC. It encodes CASSPRFGRRQETQYF.

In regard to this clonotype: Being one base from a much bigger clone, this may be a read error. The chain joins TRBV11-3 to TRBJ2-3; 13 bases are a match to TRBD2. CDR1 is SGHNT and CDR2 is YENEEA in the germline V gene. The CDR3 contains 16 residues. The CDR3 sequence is CAGSSGLAGYTDTQYF. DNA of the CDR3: TGTGCCGGCAGCTCGGGACTAGCGGGGTACACAGATACGCAGTATTTT. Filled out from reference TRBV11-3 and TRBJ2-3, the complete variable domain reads EAGVVQSPRYKIIEKKQPVAFWCNPISGHNTLYWYLQNLGQGPELLIRYENEEAVDDSQLPKDRFSAERLKGVDSTLKIQPAELGDSAVYLCAGSSGLAGYTDTQYFGPGTRLTVL.

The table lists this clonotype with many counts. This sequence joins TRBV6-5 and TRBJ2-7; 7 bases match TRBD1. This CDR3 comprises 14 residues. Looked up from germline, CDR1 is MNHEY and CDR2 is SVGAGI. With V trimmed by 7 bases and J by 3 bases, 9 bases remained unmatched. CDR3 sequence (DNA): TGTGCCAGCAACCCCGGGACAGCCAACTACGAGCAGTACTTC. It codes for CASNPGTANYEQYF.

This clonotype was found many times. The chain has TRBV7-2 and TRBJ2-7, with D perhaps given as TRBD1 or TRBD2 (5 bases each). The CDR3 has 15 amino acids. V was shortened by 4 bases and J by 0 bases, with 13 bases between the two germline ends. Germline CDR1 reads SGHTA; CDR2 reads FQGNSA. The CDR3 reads CASSSRPGSSYEQYF. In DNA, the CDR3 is TGTGCCAGCAGCTCGCGGCCAGGGAGCTCCTACGAGCAGTACTTC.

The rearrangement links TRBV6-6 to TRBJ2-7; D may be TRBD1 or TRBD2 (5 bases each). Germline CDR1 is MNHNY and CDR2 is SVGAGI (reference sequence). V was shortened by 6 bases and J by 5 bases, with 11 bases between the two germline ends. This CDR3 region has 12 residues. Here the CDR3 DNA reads TGTGCCAGCAGGGGAGTAGGGGACGAGCAGTACTTC. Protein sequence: CASRGVGDEQYF.

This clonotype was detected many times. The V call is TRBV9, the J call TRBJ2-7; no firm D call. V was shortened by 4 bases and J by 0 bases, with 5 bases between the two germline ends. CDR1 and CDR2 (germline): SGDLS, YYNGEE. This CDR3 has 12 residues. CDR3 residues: CASSLSSYEQYF. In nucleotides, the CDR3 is TGTGCCAGCAGCCTGAGCTCCTACGAGCAGTACTTC.

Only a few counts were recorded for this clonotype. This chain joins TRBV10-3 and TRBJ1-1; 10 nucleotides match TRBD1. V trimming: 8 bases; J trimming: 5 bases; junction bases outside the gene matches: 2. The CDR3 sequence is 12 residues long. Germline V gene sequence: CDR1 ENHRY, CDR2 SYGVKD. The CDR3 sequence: CAIGTGDTEAFF. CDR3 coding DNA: TGTGCCATCGGGACAGGGGATACTGAAGCTTTCTTT.

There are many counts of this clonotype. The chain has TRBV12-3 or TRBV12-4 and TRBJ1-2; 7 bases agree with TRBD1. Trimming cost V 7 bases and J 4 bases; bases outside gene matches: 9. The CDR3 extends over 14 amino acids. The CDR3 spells CASTQRQGTYGYTF. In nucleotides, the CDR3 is TGTGCCAGCACCCAACGACAGGGAACCTATGGCTACACCTTC.

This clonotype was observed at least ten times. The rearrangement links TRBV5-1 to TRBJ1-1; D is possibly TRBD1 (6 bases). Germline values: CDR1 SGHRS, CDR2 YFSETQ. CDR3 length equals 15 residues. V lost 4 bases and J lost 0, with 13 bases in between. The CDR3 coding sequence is TGCGCCAGCAGCAACAGACAGGACTTGAACACTGAAGCTTTCTTT. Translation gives CASSNRQDLNTEAFF.

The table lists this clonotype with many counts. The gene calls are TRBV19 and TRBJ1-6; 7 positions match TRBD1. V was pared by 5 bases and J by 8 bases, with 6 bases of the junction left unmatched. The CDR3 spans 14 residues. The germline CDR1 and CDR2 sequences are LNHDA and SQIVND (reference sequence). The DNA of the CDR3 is TGTGCCAGTAGTCCTATGACAGGGTATTCACCCCTCCACTTT. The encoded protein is CASSPMTGYSPLHF.

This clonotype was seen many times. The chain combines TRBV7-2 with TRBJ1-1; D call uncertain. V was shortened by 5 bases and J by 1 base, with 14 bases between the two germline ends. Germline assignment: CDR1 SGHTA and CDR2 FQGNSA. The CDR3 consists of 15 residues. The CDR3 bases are TGTGCCAGCAGCCAGGCGGTAAGGAGGAACACTGAAGCTTTCTTT. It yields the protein CASSQAVRRNTEAFF.

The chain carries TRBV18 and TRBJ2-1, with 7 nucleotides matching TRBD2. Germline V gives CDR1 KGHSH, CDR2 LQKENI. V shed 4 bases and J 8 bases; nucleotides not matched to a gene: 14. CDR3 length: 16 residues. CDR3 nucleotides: TGTGCCAGCTCACGGGGCTGGGGGGAGGGGTACGATGAGCAGTTCTTC. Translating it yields CASSRGWGEGYDEQFF. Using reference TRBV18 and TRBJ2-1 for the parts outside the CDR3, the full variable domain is NAGVMQNPRHLVRRRGQEARLRCSPMKGHSHVYWYRQLPEEGLKFMVYLQKENIIDESGMPKERFSAEFPKEGPSILRIQQVVRGDSAAYFCASSRGWGEGYDEQFFGPGTRLTVL.

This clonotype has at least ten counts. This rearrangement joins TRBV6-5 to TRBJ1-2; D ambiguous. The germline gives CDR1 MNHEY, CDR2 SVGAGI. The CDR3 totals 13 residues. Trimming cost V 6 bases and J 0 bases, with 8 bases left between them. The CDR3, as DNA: TGTGCCAGCAGGTTGACAACTAACTATGGCTACACCTTC. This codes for CASRLTTNYGYTF.

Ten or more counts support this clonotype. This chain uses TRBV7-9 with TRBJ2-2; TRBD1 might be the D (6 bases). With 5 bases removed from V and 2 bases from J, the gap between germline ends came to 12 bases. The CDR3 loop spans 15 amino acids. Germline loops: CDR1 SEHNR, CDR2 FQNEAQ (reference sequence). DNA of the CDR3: TGTGCCAGCAGCCTAACGGGACAAAACACCGGGGAGCTGTTTTTT. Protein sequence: CASSLTGQNTGELFF.

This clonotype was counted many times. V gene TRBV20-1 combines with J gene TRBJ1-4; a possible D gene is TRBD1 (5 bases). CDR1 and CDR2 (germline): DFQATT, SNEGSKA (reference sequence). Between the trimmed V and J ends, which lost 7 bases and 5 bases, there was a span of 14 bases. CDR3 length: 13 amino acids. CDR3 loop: CSGGGGSNEKLFF. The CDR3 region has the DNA TGCAGTGGGGGCGGAGGCAGCAATGAAAAACTGTTTTTT.

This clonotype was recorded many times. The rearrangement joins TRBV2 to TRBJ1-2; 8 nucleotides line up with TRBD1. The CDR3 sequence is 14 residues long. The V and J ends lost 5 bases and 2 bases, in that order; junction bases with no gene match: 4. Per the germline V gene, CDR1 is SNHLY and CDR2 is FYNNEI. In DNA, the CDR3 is TGTGCCAGCAGTCCCGGACAGGGAAACTATGGCTACACCTTC. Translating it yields CASSPGQGNYGYTF.